This T cell receptor beta chain was captured in a study of human CD8 memory T cell subsets. TCR beta was sequenced from UMI-tagged 5' RACE libraries. TCRdb re-called the 5' RACE reads, yielding one record per CDR3 amino acid sequence without DNA. This sample's clone table lists roughly 16,000 distinct CDR3 sequences. As concerns this clonotype: Its antigen is unidentified.

Points from the study as a whole: Effector memory cells lacked the similarly high diversity that stem-like memory and precursor exhausted T cells had.

TSTEM denoted stem-like memory CD8+ T cells, and these cells were CCR7+ PD-1- TIGIT-. Magnetic separation of the negative type served to enrich total CD8+ T cells. Germline V gives CDR1 DFQATT, CDR2 SNEGSKA (reference sequence). The CDR3 has 17 residues. The TCR originated in a human donor in good health. The chain uses TRBV20-1 and TRBJ2-3; TCRdb's D call of TRBD2 is untestable without DNA. The sample consisted of CD8+ stem-like memory T cells (TSCM and TCM) sorted from PBMCs. Subset: stem-like memory CD8 T cells (TSTEM), CCR7+ PD-1- TIGIT-. This CDR3 reads CSASRLETSGGADTQYF.